The clone carrying this T cell receptor (beta chain) was observed a few times. Its antigen is not known. The source of the sample is a study of T cell responses to AZD1222 COVID-19 vaccine. General study results and limits: Variant regions that are unmutated are reportedly the target of nearly half of spike-specific TCRs. White British people made up most donors, females outnumbered males, and clonal diversity was possibly underestimated.

The table came from immunoSEQ multiplex PCR; TCRdb's copy has only in-frame clones and leaves some out. The sample includes around 120,000 clones, just over 85% of them seen just once. This CDR3 is 13 amino acids long. Germline values: CDR1 LGHNT, CDR2 FRNRAP. V shed 3 bases and J shed 4 bases, with 9 bases lying between them. The material was peripheral blood, obtained on day 0 of MenACWY control vaccination. The TCR sequence derives from an adult in good health. The V gene is TRBV12-5, the J gene TRBJ1-2; possible D gene TRBD1, 5 bases. CDR3 in amino acids: CASGFKGVYGYTF. The CDR3 DNA follows: TGTGCTAGTGGTTTTAAAGGGGTCTATGGCTACACCTTC.